This T cell receptor (beta chain) appears in the sequencing data of a study of CXCR3-negative and CXCR3-positive naive CD8 T cells. On the study more broadly: The study obtained about 135 million TRB reads, about 1.5 +/- 0.3 million per library. General observations from the study: TRB CDR3s of CXCR3-positive naive cells were more hydrophobic than those of CXCR3-negative naive cells. Sequencing showed both naive subsets with comparably high diversity, and memory CD8+ cells much lower.

All TRB cDNA libraries came from 5' RACE performed with UMI labels. TCRdb reprocessed the 5' RACE reads and keeps a single row for each CDR3 protein, giving no DNA. In all, the sample yields roughly 110,000 distinct CDR3 sequences. All CD8+ T cell subsets were sorted in triplicate at fewer than 350,000 cells each. Naive CD8+ T cells displayed a CD45RO-CCR7+CD27+CD95- phenotype. CDR3 length equals 14 residues. CDR1 and CDR2 from the germline V gene are MNHEY and SMNVEV (reference sequence). Remarks on this clonotype: Antigen specificity is unknown.

Sequencing was done on a sample of naive CXCR3+ CD8+ T cells from blood. Subset specified: CD45RO-CCR7+CD27+CD95- naive CD8+ T cells expressing CXCR3 (TNR3+). The chain couples TRBV27 to TRBJ2-1. The receptor's source is a human donor in good health. Some clones in this sample may be carry-over from other donors' samples. The CDR3 loop is CATQSGIPYNEQFF.